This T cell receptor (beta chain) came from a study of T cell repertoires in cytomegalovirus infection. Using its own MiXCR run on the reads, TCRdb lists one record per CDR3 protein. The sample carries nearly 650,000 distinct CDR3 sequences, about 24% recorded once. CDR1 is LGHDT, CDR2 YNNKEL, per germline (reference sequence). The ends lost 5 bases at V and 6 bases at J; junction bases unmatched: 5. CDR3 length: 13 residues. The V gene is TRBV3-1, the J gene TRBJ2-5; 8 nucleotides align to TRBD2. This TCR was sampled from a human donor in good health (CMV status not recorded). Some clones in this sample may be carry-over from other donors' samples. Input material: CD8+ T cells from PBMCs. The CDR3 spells CASSDSGGQTQYF. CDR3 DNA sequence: TGTGCCAGCAGCGACAGCGGGGGCCAGACCCAGTACTTC.